This TCR beta chain was sequenced for a study of blood T cell repertoires in COVID-19. Only in-frame clones appear in the TCRdb table, and some are missing; sequencing was by immunoSEQ multiplex PCR. The repertoire has some 350,000 clones, around 90% of them found once; the top ten carry more than 3%. The V and J ends lost 4 bases and 10 bases, in that order; junction bases with no gene match: 6. The CDR3 loop spans 14 amino acids. The germline V gene encodes CDR1 SGDLS and CDR2 YYNGEE. The V gene is TRBV9, the J gene TRBJ1-6, with TRBD1 matching 9 bases. The specimen was peripheral blood. The clonotype originates from a woman in her late teens or twenties who had recovered from COVID-19. Here the CDR3 reads CASSSGTGRSPLHF. DNA for the CDR3: TGTGCCAGCAGCTCCGGGACAGGGAGATCACCCCTCCACTTT.